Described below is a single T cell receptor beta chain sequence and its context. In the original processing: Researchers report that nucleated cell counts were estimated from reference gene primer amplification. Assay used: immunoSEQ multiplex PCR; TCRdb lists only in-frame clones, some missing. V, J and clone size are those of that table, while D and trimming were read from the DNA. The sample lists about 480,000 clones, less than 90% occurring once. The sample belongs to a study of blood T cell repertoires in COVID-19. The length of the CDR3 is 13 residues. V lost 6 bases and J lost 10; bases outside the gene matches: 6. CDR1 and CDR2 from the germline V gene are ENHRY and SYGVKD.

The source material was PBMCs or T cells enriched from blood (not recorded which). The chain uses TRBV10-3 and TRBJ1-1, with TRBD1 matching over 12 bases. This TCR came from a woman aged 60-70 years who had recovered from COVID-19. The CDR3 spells CAISGTGGWGAFF. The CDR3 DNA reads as TGTGCCATCAGCGGGACAGGGGGCTGGGGAGCTTTCTTT.